A selection of T cell receptor beta chains follows, all from one sample in a study of neurological immune-mediated disorders. TCRdb passed the 5' RACE reads through MiXCR, listing each CDR3 protein once. Among tens of thousands of distinct CDR3 sequences, around 4.5% were seen once, and the ten largest hold roughly 6%. The sequenced sample was PBMCs. These receptors came from a woman in her sixties or seventies with multiple sclerosis. Both conserved end residues are part of each CDR3. The D gene is left open where the match is weak. Clone size is not always given. Where it is, it says once, few, many or a class for expanded clones.

j_call d_call v_call clone_size cdr3_nt cdr3_aa
TRBJ2-2 TRBD1 TRBV6-2/TRBV6-3 . TGTGCCAGCAGTTACTCGGGACAGGGCTGGACCGGGGAGCTGTTTTTT CASSYSGQGWTGELFF
TRBJ2-3 . TRBV24-1 many TGTGCCACCAGTGAATCTACAGGGATAGATACGCAGTATTTT CATSESTGIDTQYF
TRBJ2-7 . TRBV20-1 many TGCAGTGCTAGTGCGGTCTCCTACGAGCAGTACTTC CSASAVSYEQYF
TRBJ1-2 . TRBV6-5 many TGTGCCAGCAGTTACCAGAGAGGTTCGGGAGGTGGCTACACCTTC CASSYQRGSGGGYTF
TRBJ2-7 . TRBV5-1 few TGCGCCAGCAGCTTGGGACTGACCGCCTACGAGCAGTACTTC CASSLGLTAYEQYF
TRBJ1-2 . TRBV4-3 . TGCGCCAGCAGCCAAGTGCGGGGGGACTATGGCTACACCTTC CASSQVRGDYGYTF
TRBJ1-1 . TRBV27 many TGTGCCAGCAGTGAGGGACGGCTGAACACTGAAGCTTTCTTT CASSEGRLNTEAFF
TRBJ1-5 TRBD1 TRBV7-8 many TGTGCCAGGAGTTGGGACAGGGGGCAACATAGCAATCAGCCCCAGCATTTT CARSWDRGQHSNQPQHF
TRBJ2-1 . TRBV20-1 many TGCAGTGCCCCTCTACCGGGAGTGTATTACAATGAGCAGTTCTTC CSAPLPGVYYNEQFF
TRBJ1-1 . TRBV20-1 few TGCAGTGCCCCAAAACGCCCGGGACTCTTAGGGGAGACTGAAGCTTTCTTT CSAPKRPGLLGETEAFF
TRBJ1-4 TRBD1 TRBV4-1 many TGCGCCAGCAGCCAAGGGACAGGGATGGGAAAACTGTTTTTT CASSQGTGMGKLFF
TRBJ1-2 . TRBV7-2 many TGTGCCAGCAGCTTAGTAGCCAGCTATGGCTACACCTTC CASSLVASYGYTF
TRBJ1-2 . TRBV4-3 many TGCGCCAGCAGCCAAGAGTTAGGGGCTAACTATGGCTACACCTTC CASSQELGANYGYTF
TRBJ2-1 . TRBV2 many TGTGCCAGCAGTGTAGGTAGAAGCTCCTACAATGAGCAGTTCTTC CASSVGRSSYNEQFF
TRBJ2-5 TRBD2 TRBV28 few TGTGCCAGCAGGACTAGCGGGGGAGCGCGAGGAGAGACCCAGTACTTC CASRTSGGARGETQYF
TRBJ2-2 . TRBV3-1 many TGTGCCAGCAGCCAAGGGGAGACGAACACCGGGGAGCTGTTTTTT CASSQGETNTGELFF
TRBJ1-4 TRBD1 TRBV5-1 many TGCGCCAGCAGCGTGACAGGGTCTAATGAAAAACTGTTTTTT CASSVTGSNEKLFF
TRBJ2-1 TRBD2 TRBV10-2 many TGCGCCAGCCGGGGGAGCGGGGGGAGGATCGGGGAGCAGTTCTTC CASRGSGGRIGEQFF
TRBJ1-2 . TRBV7-3 . TGTGCCAGCAGCTTATCAACGAACTATGGCTACACCTTC CASSLSTNYGYTF
TRBJ2-1 . TRBV6-6 . TGTGCCAGCACCCTAGCGTCCTCCTACAATGAGCAGTTCTTC CASTLASSYNEQFF
TRBJ2-3 TRBD2 TRBV10-2 few TGCGCCAGCAGCGAGATACTAGCGGGAGAAGATTGGGGCACAGATACGCAGTATTTT CASSEILAGEDWGTDTQYF
TRBJ1-2 . TRBV7-9 few TGTGCCAGCAGCTTGGGGGAAACTAACTATGGCTACACCTTC CASSLGETNYGYTF
TRBJ2-4 . TRBV5-1 many TGCGCCAGCAGCTTGGGTGAGGAAAACATTCAGTACTTC CASSLGEENIQYF
TRBJ2-1 . TRBV5-1 many TGCGCCAGCAGCTTACGGGGCCCGGAAGATGAGCAGTTCTTC CASSLRGPEDEQFF
TRBJ2-7 . TRBV7-2 many TGTGCCAGCAGCTTACGTGTCGGGAACTACGAGCAGTACTTC CASSLRVGNYEQYF
TRBJ2-7 . TRBV5-1 many TGCGCCAGCAGCTTGGCGGCCCTGGGACGCGAGCAGTACTTC CASSLAALGREQYF
TRBJ2-6 . TRBV4-3 many TGCGCCAGCAGCCAAGGAGTCGACGGTATCGGGGCCAACGTCCTGACTTTC CASSQGVDGIGANVLTF
TRBJ2-2 TRBD2 TRBV9 many TGTGCCAGCGGGAGACTAGCGGGAGTGGACGGGGAGCTGTTTTTT CASGRLAGVDGELFF
TRBJ2-7 TRBD2 TRBV10-3 many TGTGCCATCAGTGAATCCACGGCCCGGGGGGGTTCGGCCTACGAGCAGTACTTC CAISESTARGGSAYEQYF
TRBJ2-6 . TRBV5-1 many TGCGCCAGCAGCTTGTTGCCCTCCTCTGGGGCCAACGTCCTGACTTTC CASSLLPSSGANVLTF
TRBJ2-7 . TRBV11-2 few TGTGCCAGCAGCTCGCAGGGGTACGAGCAGTACTTC CASSSQGYEQYF
TRBJ1-6 . TRBV5-6 many TGTGCCAGCAGCTTCGGGGTCCGTTCTCGTTCACCCCTCAACTTT CASSFGVRSRSPLNF
TRBJ1-1 TRBD1 TRBV5-1 many TGCGCCAGCAGCTCACAGGGGTTTGAAGCTTTCTTT CASSSQGFEAFF
TRBJ2-3 . TRBV6-2/TRBV6-3 many TGTGCCAGCAGTCCATGGGATGAGGGCACAGATACGCAGTATTTT CASSPWDEGTDTQYF
TRBJ1-6 TRBD1 TRBV12-3/TRBV12-4 many TGTGCCAGCAGTCCCACCAGGGGGCATTCACCCCTCCACTTT CASSPTRGHSPLHF
TRBJ1-5 . TRBV3-1 many TGTGCCAGCAGCCAAGGAACGAGGGGAGGGCAGCCCCAGCATTTT CASSQGTRGGQPQHF
TRBJ2-5 . TRBV7-2 few TGTGCCAGCAGCTTAGGTGTCGGCGGGCCCCAAGAGACCCAGTACTTC CASSLGVGGPQETQYF
TRBJ1-2 . TRBV12-3/TRBV12-4 many TGTGCCAGCAAACTCGAGGGGTCTTCTGGTGGCTACACCTTC CASKLEGSSGGYTF
TRBJ2-1 TRBD1 TRBV10-3 many TGTGCCATCAACTCAGACAGGGACAATGAGCAGTTCTTC CAINSDRDNEQFF
TRBJ2-3 . TRBV9 . TGTGCCAGCAGCGTTCGGGTGGATGGCACAGATACGCAGTATTTT CASSVRVDGTDTQYF
TRBJ2-3 TRBD2 TRBV4-3 . TGCGCCAGCAGCCAAGACGCGGGAGGAATCCCAGATACGCAGTATTTT CASSQDAGGIPDTQYF
TRBJ2-3 . TRBV12-3/TRBV12-4 few TGTGCCAGCAGTTTAGACGGTTACCCAGATACGCAGTATTTT CASSLDGYPDTQYF
TRBJ2-2 TRBD1 TRBV9 many TGTGCCAGCAGCGTAACCGACAGGGTGGGCACCGGGGAGCTGTTTTTT CASSVTDRVGTGELFF
TRBJ2-1 . TRBV12-3/TRBV12-4 many TGTGCCAGCACCCTAATCCTGGGTAATGAGCAGTTCTTC CASTLILGNEQFF
TRBJ2-1 TRBD2 TRBV18 few TGTGCCAGCTCACCGGGACTAGCGGGAGTCAATGAGCAGTTCTTC CASSPGLAGVNEQFF
TRBJ2-2 . TRBV5-1 . TGCGCCAGCAGTTGGGGTGACGGGGAGCTGTTTTTT CASSWGDGELFF
TRBJ2-3 . TRBV20-1 . TGCAGTGCTAGCCCATCGGATACGCAGTATTTT CSASPSDTQYF
TRBJ2-5 . TRBV6-6 many TGTGCCAGCAGTTACTTGGGGGCGGAAGAGACCCAGTACTTC CASSYLGAEETQYF
TRBJ2-5 TRBD2 TRBV18 many TGTGCCAGCTCCTTCGGACTAGCGCAAGAGACCCAGTACTTC CASSFGLAQETQYF
TRBJ2-1 . TRBV5-5 many TGTGCCAGCAGCTTTCCGGGAAAGCAGTTCTTC CASSFPGKQFF
TRBJ1-2 . TRBV7-2 many TGTGCCAGCAGCTTGTCCACAGGGCGAGAAGGCTACACCTTC CASSLSTGREGYTF
TRBJ2-7 TRBD1 TRBV7-6 many TGTGCCAGCAGCTTAGCCTGGAGACAGGGGTCCCACGAGCAGTACTTC CASSLAWRQGSHEQYF
TRBJ1-1 . TRBV18 . TGTGCCAGCTCACCACGGGACTCCCATGGTGGTGACACTGAAGCTTTCTTT CASSPRDSHGGDTEAFF
TRBJ2-5 . TRBV24-1 many TGTGCCACCAGTGTCCCCGGAGACCTCAAAGAGACCCAGTACTTC CATSVPGDLKETQYF
TRBJ2-2 TRBD2 TRBV29-1 few TGCAGCGTTGCAAGCGGGATTGTCGGGGAGCTGTTTTTT CSVASGIVGELFF
TRBJ1-4 TRBD1 TRBV20-1 many TGCAGTGTCTCGGACAGGGGAAGGGAAAAACTGTTTTTT CSVSDRGREKLFF
TRBJ2-3 TRBD2 TRBV3-1 many TGTGCCAGCAGCCAAGGTCCAGCGGGGGGTGGCACAGATACGCAGTATTTT CASSQGPAGGGTDTQYF
TRBJ1-4 . TRBV3-1 . TGTGCCAGCAGCCAAGGAGGGGATAATGAAAAACTGTTTTTT CASSQGGDNEKLFF
TRBJ2-5 . TRBV20-1 many TGCAGTGCTTTCCTTGGCGGGGCGCCGGGGGAGACCCAGTACTTC CSAFLGGAPGETQYF
TRBJ2-5 . TRBV10-2 many TGCGCCAGCAGTACAGGGTACCAAGAGACCCAGTACTTC CASSTGYQETQYF